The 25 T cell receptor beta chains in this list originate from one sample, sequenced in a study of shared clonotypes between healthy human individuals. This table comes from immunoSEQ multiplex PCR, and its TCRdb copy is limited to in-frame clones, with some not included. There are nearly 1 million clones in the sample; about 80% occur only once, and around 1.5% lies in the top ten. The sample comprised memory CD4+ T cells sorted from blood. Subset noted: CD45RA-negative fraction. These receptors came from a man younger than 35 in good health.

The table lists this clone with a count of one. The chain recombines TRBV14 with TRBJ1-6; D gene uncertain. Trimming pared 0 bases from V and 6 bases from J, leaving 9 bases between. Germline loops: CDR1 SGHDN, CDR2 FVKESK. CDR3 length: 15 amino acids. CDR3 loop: CASSQETSPNSPLHF. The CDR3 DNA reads TGTGCCAGCAGCCAAGAGACAAGCCCTAATTCACCCCTCCACTTT.

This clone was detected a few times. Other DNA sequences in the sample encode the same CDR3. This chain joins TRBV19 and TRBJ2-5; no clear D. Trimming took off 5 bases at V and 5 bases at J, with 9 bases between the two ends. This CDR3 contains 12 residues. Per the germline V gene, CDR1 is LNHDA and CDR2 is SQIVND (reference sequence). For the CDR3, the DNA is TGTGCCAGTAGTCCTCAAGGGGAGACCCAGTACTTC. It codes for CASSPQGETQYF.

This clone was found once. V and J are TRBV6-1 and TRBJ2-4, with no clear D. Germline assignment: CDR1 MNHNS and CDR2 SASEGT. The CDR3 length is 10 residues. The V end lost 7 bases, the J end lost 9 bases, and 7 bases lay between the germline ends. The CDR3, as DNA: TGTGCCAGCATGGGTGTCATTCAGTACTTC. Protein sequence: CASMGVIQYF.

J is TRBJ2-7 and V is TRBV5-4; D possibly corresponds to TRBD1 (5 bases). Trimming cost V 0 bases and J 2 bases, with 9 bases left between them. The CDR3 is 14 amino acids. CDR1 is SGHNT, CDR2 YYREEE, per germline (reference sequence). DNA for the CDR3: TGTGCCAGCAGCTTGGATCAGGGCGCCTACGAGCAGTACTTC. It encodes CASSLDQGAYEQYF. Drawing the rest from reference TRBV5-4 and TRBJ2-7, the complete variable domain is ETGVTQSPTHLIKTRGQQVTLRCSSQSGHNTVSWYQQALGQGPQFIFQYYREEENGRGNFPPRFSGLQFPNYSSELNVNALELDDSALYLCASSLDQGAYEQYFGPGTRLTVT.

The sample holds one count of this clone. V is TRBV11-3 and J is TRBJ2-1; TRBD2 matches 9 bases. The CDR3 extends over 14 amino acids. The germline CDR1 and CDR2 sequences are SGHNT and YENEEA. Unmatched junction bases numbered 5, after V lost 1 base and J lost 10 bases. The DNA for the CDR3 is TGTGCCAGCAGCTTAGGGACTAGCGAGGGCGAGCAGTTCTTC. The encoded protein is CASSLGTSEGEQFF.

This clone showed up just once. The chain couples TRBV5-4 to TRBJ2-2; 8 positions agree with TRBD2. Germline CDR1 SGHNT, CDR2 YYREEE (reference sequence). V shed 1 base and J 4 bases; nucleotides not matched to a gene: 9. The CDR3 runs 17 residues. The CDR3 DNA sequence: TGTGCCAGCAGCTTGAACAAGCGGGAGACGGGCACCGGGGAGCTGTTTTTT. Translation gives CASSLNKRETGTGELFF.

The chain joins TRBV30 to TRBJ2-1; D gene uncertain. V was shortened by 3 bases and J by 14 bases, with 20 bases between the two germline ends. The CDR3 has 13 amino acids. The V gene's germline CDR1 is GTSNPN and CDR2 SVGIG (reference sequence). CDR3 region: CAWSVNYPGVEFF. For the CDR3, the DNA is TGTGCCTGGAGCGTAAACTACCCGGGTGTAGAGTTCTTC.

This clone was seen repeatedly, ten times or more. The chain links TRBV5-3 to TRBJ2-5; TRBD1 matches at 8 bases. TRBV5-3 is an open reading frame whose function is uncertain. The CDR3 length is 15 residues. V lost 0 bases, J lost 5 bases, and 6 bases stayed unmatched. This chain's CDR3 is CARSLDQGAGETQYF. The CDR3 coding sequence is TGTGCCAGAAGCTTGGACCAGGGGGCTGGGGAGACCCAGTACTTC.

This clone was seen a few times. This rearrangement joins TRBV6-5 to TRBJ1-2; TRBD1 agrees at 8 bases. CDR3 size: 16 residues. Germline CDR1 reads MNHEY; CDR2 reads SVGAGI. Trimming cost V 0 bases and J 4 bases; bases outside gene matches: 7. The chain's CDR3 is CASSYSPLDRVYGYTF. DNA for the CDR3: TGTGCCAGCAGTTACTCGCCTTTGGACAGGGTCTATGGCTACACCTTC.

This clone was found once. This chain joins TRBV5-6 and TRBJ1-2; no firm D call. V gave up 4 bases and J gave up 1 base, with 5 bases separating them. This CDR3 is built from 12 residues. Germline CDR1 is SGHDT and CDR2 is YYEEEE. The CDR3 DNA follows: TGTGCCAGCAGCCCGGATAACTATGGCTACACCTTC. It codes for CASSPDNYGYTF.

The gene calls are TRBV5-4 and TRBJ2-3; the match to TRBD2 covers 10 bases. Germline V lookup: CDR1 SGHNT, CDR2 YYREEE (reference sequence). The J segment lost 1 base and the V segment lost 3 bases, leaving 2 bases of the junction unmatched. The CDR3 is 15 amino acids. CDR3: CASSSSGRGTDTQYF. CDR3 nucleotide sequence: TGTGCCAGCAGCTCCAGCGGGAGGGGCACAGATACGCAGTATTTT.

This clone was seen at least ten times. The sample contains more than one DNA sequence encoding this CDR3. For the CDR3, the DNA is TGTGCCAGCTCACCAGGGGCAGGAAACACCATATATTTT. The encoded protein is CASSPGAGNTIYF. The chain is built from TRBV18 and TRBJ1-3, with D possibly being TRBD1 (5 bases). CDR1 and CDR2 (germline): KGHSH, LQKENI. Trimming left V 2 bases short and J 4 bases short, with 6 bases between. CDR3 length: 13 residues.

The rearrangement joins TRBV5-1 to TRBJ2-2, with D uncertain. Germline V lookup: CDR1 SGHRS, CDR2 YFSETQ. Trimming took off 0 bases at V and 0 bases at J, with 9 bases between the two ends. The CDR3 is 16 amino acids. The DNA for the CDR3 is TGCGCCAGCAGCTTGGGGACGCTCACGAACACCGGGGAGCTGTTTTTT. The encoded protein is CASSLGTLTNTGELFF. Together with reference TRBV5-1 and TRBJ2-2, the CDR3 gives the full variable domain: KAGVTQTPRYLIKTRGQQVTLSCSPISGHRSVSWYQQTPGQGLQFLFEYFSETQRNKGNFPGRFSGRQFSNSRSEMNVSTLELGDSALYLCASSLGTLTNTGELFFGEGSRLTVL.

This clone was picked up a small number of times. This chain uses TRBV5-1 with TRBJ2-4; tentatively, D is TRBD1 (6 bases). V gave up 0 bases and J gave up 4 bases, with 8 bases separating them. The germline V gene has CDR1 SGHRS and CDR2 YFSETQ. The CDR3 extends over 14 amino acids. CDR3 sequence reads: CASSLGQGKNIQYF. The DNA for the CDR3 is TGCGCCAGCAGCTTGGGGCAGGGGAAAAACATTCAGTACTTC. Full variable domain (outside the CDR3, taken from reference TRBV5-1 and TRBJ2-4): KAGVTQTPRYLIKTRGQQVTLSCSPISGHRSVSWYQQTPGQGLQFLFEYFSETQRNKGNFPGRFSGRQFSNSRSEMNVSTLELGDSALYLCASSLGQGKNIQYFGAGTRLSVL.

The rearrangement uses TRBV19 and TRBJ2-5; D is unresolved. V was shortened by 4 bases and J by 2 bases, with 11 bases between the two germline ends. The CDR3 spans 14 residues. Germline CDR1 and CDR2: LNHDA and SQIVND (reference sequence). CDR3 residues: CASSSIGIQETQYF. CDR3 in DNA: TGTGCCAGTAGTAGCATTGGTATACAAGAGACCCAGTACTTC.

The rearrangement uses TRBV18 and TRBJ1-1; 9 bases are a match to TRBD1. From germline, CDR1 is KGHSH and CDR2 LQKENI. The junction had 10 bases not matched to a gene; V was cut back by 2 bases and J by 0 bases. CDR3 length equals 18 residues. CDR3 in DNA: TGTGCCAGCTCACCAAAAACCGGGACAGGGCCTATGAACACTGAAGCTTTCTTT. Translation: CASSPKTGTGPMNTEAFF.

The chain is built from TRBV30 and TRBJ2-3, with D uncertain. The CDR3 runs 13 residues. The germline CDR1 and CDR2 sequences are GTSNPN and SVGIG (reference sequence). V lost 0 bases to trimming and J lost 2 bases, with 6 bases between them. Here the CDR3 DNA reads TGTGCCTGGAGTGTAGGTAACACAGATACGCAGTATTTT. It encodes CAWSVGNTDTQYF.

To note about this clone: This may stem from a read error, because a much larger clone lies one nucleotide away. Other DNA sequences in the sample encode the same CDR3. In nucleotides, the CDR3 is TGTGCCAGCAGCGCCCCCTTCACGGGATCCTATGGCTACACCTTC. Residues: CASSAPFTGSYGYTF. The chain uses TRBV7-9 and TRBJ1-2; no reliable D call. CDR3 length: 15 residues. CDR1 is SEHNR and CDR2 is FQNEAQ in the germline V gene (reference sequence). Trimming pared 5 bases from V and 4 bases from J, leaving 17 bases between.

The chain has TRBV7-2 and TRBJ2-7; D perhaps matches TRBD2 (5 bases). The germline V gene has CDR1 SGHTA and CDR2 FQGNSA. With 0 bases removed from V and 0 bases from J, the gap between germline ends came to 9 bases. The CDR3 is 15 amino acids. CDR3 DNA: TGTGCCAGCAGCTTAGCGGGAGCCCTCTCCTACGAGCAGTACTTC. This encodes CASSLAGALSYEQYF.

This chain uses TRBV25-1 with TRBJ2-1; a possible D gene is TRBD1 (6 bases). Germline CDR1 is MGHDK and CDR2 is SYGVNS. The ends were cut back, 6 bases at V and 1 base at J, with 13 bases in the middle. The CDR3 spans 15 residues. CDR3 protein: CASSPQGKSYNEQFF. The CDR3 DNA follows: TGTGCCAGCAGCCCACAGGGAAAGTCCTACAATGAGCAGTTCTTC.

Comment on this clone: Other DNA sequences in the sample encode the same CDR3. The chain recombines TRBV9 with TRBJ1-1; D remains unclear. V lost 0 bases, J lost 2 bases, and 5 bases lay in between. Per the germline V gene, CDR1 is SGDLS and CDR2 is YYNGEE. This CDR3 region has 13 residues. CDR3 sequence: CASSVEGNTEAFF. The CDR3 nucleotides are TGTGCCAGCAGCGTAGAGGGAAACACTGAAGCTTTCTTT.

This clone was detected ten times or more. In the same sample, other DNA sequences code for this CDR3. The CDR3 spells CASSITGNTEAFF. In nucleotides, the CDR3 is TGTGCCAGTAGTATTACGGGGAACACTGAAGCTTTCTTT. The chain carries TRBV19 and TRBJ1-1; D ambiguous. Trimming cost V 3 bases and J 1 base, with 6 bases left between them. This CDR3 spans 13 amino acids. The germline gives CDR1 LNHDA, CDR2 SQIVND (reference sequence).

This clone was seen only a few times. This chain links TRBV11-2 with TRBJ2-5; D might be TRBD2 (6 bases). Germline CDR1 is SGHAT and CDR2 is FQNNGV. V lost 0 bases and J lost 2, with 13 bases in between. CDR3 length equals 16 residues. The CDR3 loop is CASSLDHWGVQETQYF. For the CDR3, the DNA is TGTGCCAGCAGCTTAGATCACTGGGGGGTACAAGAGACCCAGTACTTC.

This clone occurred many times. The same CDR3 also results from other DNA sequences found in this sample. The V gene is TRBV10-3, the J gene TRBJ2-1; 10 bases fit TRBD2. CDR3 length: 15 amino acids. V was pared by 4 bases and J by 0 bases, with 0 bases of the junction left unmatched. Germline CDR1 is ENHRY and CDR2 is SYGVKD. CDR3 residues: CAISASGSSYNEQFF. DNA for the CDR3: TGTGCCATCAGTGCTAGCGGGAGCTCCTACAATGAGCAGTTCTTC.

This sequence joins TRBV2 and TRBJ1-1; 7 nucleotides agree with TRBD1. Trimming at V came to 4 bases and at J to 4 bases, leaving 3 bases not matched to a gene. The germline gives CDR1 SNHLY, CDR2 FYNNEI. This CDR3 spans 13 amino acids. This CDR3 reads CASSAGGSTEAFF. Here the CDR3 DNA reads TGTGCCAGCAGTGCAGGGGGGAGCACTGAAGCTTTCTTT.